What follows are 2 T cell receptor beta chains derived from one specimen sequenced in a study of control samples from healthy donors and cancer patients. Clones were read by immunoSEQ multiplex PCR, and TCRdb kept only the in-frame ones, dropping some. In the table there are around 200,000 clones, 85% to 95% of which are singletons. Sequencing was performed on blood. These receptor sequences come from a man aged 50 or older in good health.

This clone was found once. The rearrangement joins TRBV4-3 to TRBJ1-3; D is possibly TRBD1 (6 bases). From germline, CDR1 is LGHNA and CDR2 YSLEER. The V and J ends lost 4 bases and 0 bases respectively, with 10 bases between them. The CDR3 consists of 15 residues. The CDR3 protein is CASSPGALSGNTIYF. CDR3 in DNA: TGCGCCAGCAGCCCAGGGGCCCTCTCTGGAAACACCATATATTTT.

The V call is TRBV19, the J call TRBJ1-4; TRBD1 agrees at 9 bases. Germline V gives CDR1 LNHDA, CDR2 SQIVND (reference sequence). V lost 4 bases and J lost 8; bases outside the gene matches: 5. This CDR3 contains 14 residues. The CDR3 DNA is TGTGCCAGTAGTAACACAGGGGGCGGAGAAAAACTGTTTTTT. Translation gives CASSNTGGGEKLFF.